A single sample gave rise to the 30 T cell receptor beta chains below, sequenced in a study of blood T cell repertoires in COVID-19 (TCRdb year 2020). To prepare the library, the immunoSEQ multiplex PCR assay was applied. TCRdb obtained this table from immuneACCESS and retained in-frame rearrangements with V and J assigned. These tables miss some clones; where compared with another copy, unresolved V genes account for less than half of the shortfall, and the remainder is unexplained. The sample has about 200,000 clones on record, around 90% of them singletons. Clones ranked in the top ten supply around 0.63% of the sample. Source material: peripheral blood. The source of these receptors is a man over 45 with acute or convalescent COVID-19.

The V gene is TRBV9, the J gene TRBJ2-2, with D possibly TRBD2 on 5 matching bases. Trimming pared 3 bases from V and 7 bases from J, leaving 13 bases between. Germline lookup yields CDR1 SGDLS and CDR2 YYNGEE. This CDR3 region has 14 residues. The CDR3 nucleotides read TGTGCCAGCAGCGCCCGAGGGAATGGCGGGGAGCTGTTTTTT. This sequence encodes CASSARGNGGELFF.

The rearrangement links TRBV10-2 to TRBJ2-1; TRBD2 agrees at 8 bases. Germline CDR1 reads WSHSY; CDR2 reads SAAADI. V trimming: 0 bases; J trimming: 1 base; junction bases outside the gene matches: 11. The length of the CDR3 is 19 residues. CDR3 region: CASSESLFGRARSYNEQFF. The CDR3 region has the DNA TGCGCCAGCAGTGAGTCCCTATTCGGGAGGGCCCGTTCCTACAATGAGCAGTTCTTC.

The V gene is TRBV25-1, the J gene TRBJ1-2; 10 nucleotides align to TRBD1. The length of the CDR3 is 17 residues. Germline V lookup: CDR1 MGHDK, CDR2 SYGVNS. The V segment lost 3 bases and the J segment 4 bases; nucleotides outside the gene matches: 11. The CDR3 region is CASSDTSGQGTPYGYTF. The CDR3 bases are TGTGCCAGCAGTGACACCTCGGGACAGGGGACACCCTATGGCTACACCTTC.

The chain carries TRBV12-3 or TRBV12-4 and TRBJ1-2; the D gene is possibly TRBD1 (6 bases). This CDR3 is 13 amino acids long. V gave up 8 bases and J gave up 9 bases, with 19 bases separating them. CDR3: CASSMSDRISYTF. CDR3 bases: TGTGCCAGCTCAATGTCGGACAGAATAAGCTACACCTTC.

In its sample, this clone was seen once. This chain joins TRBV10-1 and TRBJ2-1; 11 bases line up with TRBD2. CDR3 size: 14 residues. V trimming: 8 bases; J trimming: 8 bases; junction bases outside the gene matches: 8. Germline CDR1 and CDR2: WNHNN and SYGVQD (reference sequence). CDR3 DNA sequence: TGCGCCAGCGCCCTAGCGGGGGGTCTCGATGAGCAGTTCTTC. Translating gives CASALAGGLDEQFF.

This clone was counted a single time. The genes are TRBV9 and TRBJ1-1; 9 bases are a match to TRBD1. Trimming at V came to 3 bases and at J to 5 bases, leaving 8 bases not matched to a gene. CDR3 length equals 15 residues. Germline V gene sequence: CDR1 SGDLS, CDR2 YYNGEE. CDR3 loop: CASSGLTGGRTEAFF. CDR3 sequence (DNA): TGTGCCAGCAGCGGCCTAACAGGGGGCCGGACTGAAGCTTTCTTT.

The chain is built from TRBV29-1 and TRBJ2-3; no firm D call. Germline V CDR1 and CDR2: SQVTM, ANQGSEA. The V gene lost 6 bases and the J gene lost 5 bases, with 21 bases spanning the gap. The CDR3 runs to 15 residues. The CDR3: CSVAPNVANGDTQYF. The DNA for the CDR3 is TGCAGCGTGGCCCCAAATGTAGCTAATGGAGATACGCAGTATTTT.

This clone is a singleton in its sample. The chain combines TRBV7-9 with TRBJ2-6; the match to TRBD1 covers 12 bases. The junction had 6 bases not matched to a gene; V was cut back by 2 bases and J by 13 bases. The CDR3 is 15 residues long. Per germline, CDR1 SEHNR and CDR2 FQNEAQ (reference sequence). CDR3 sequence (DNA): TGTGCCAGCAGCTTATCGGGACAGGGGGCTTCGGTCCTGACTTTC. Protein product: CASSLSGQGASVLTF.

The gene calls are TRBV6-5 and TRBJ2-7, with 8 bases identical to TRBD2. In germline, CDR1 is MNHEY, CDR2 SVGAGI. The CDR3 contains 16 residues. With V trimmed by 0 bases and J by 2 bases, 6 bases remained unmatched. The CDR3 bases are TGTGCCAGCAGTTACTCCGGGACTAGTTTCCCCTACGAGCAGTACGTC. Its protein is CASSYSGTSFPYEQYV.

The chain combines TRBV19 with TRBJ2-5; D possibly corresponds to TRBD1 (6 bases). Trimming pared 3 bases from V and 5 bases from J, leaving 16 bases between. CDR1 and CDR2 (germline): LNHDA, SQIVND (reference sequence). This CDR3 contains 15 residues. Here the CDR3 DNA reads TGTGCCAGTAGTATGGTGGGGGCCCCCCAGGAGACCCAGTACTTC. As protein: CASSMVGAPQETQYF.

The count of this clone is one. Here the CDR3 reads CASSDRDRGLDQPQHF. The DNA for the CDR3 is TGTGCCAGCAGTGACCGCGACAGGGGGCTTGATCAGCCCCAGCATTTT. The chain is built from TRBV2 and TRBJ1-5; 10 bases are a match to TRBD1. The junction had 7 bases not matched to a gene; V was cut back by 3 bases and J by 5 bases. There are 16 residues in the CDR3. The germline CDR1 and CDR2 sequences are SNHLY and FYNNEI.

CDR3 in amino acids: CASRDGLYGYTF. The CDR3 DNA reads TGTGCCAGCAGGGATGGACTCTATGGCTACACCTTC. The chain carries TRBV6-5 and TRBJ1-2; D is uncertain. Germline V gene sequence: CDR1 MNHEY, CDR2 SVGAGI. The CDR3 has 12 residues. Trimming took off 6 bases at V and 4 bases at J, with 9 bases between the two ends.

CDR3 loop: CASSVGRTKRISNQPQHF. The CDR3 DNA sequence: TGTGCCAGCAGCGTAGGTCGGACAAAGAGGATTAGCAATCAGCCCCAGCATTTT. The J gene is TRBJ1-5, the V gene TRBV9; perhaps TRBD1 as D (5 bases). The V and J ends lost 0 bases and 0 bases respectively, with 16 bases between them. The CDR3 extends over 18 amino acids. The V gene's germline CDR1 is SGDLS and CDR2 YYNGEE. Drawing the rest from reference TRBV9 and TRBJ1-5, the complete variable domain is DSGVTQTPKHLITATGQRVTLRCSPRSGDLSVYWYQQSLDQGLQFLIQYYNGEERAKGNILERFSAQQFPDLHSELNLSSLELGDSALYFCASSVGRTKRISNQPQHFGDGTRLSIL.

This clone has a single count. The rearrangement uses TRBV2 and TRBJ2-7; possible D gene TRBD2, 6 bases. The V end lost 7 bases, the J end lost 6 bases, and 19 bases lay between the germline ends. The CDR3 extends over 14 amino acids. Germline values: CDR1 SNHLY, CDR2 FYNNEI. The CDR3 DNA is TGTGCCAGCACGACCGTGGCGTCGGGAGCCGAGCAGTACTTC. This gives the protein CASTTVASGAEQYF.

This chain joins TRBV7-2 and TRBJ1-4; 8 bases are a match to TRBD1. J lost 3 bases, V lost 5 bases, and 5 bases had no gene match. This CDR3 spans 15 amino acids. The germline V gene has CDR1 SGHTA and CDR2 FQGNSA. The CDR3 loop reads CASSPDRVPNEKLFF. CDR3 DNA: TGTGCCAGCAGCCCGGACAGGGTTCCTAATGAAAAACTGTTTTTT.

This clone came up once. The CDR3 is CASSIMAAGQGLNQPQHF. For the CDR3, the DNA is TGTGCCAGCAGCATCATGGCGGCGGGACAGGGACTCAATCAGCCCCAGCATTTT. The chain links TRBV7-8 to TRBJ1-5; TRBD1 aligns across 9 bases. The CDR3 contains 18 residues. V was clipped by 5 bases and J by 3 bases; unmatched bases: 14. CDR1 is SGHVS and CDR2 is FQNEAQ in the germline V gene.

The V gene is TRBV11-2, the J gene TRBJ2-7; TRBD2 agrees at 7 bases. The CDR3 runs 13 residues. The trim removed 1 base at V and 5 bases at J, leaving 2 bases unmatched. The V gene's germline CDR1 is SGHAT and CDR2 FQNNGV. CDR3 nucleotide sequence: TGTGCCAGCAGCTTAGCGGGAGGAAACGAGCAGTACTTC. Translated: CASSLAGGNEQYF.

This clone was observed a few times. The chain is built from TRBV4-2 and TRBJ1-2; 8 bases line up with TRBD1. Per germline, CDR1 LGHNA and CDR2 YNFKEQ. CDR3 size: 16 residues. The V gene end was trimmed by 0 bases and the J gene end by 14 bases; junction bases not matched to a gene: 17. The CDR3 DNA reads TGTGCCAGCAGCCAAGAAGATCGGCAGGGGGCGCGTGTGAGGACCTTC. It specifies CASSQEDRQGARVRTF.

The genes are TRBV27 and TRBJ1-4; D may be TRBD1 (5 bases). This CDR3 comprises 13 residues. The ends were cut back, 6 bases at V and 4 bases at J, with 9 bases in the middle. Germline assignment: CDR1 MNHEY and CDR2 SMNVEV (reference sequence). CDR3 coding DNA: TGTGCCAGCAGAAGGACATATAATGAAAAACTGTTTTTT. This encodes CASRRTYNEKLFF.

This rearrangement joins TRBV5-8 to TRBJ2-7; D might be TRBD1 (5 bases). The CDR3 is made up of 13 amino acids. Germline CDR1 and CDR2: SGHTS and YDEGEE. V gave up 0 bases and J gave up 2 bases, with 6 bases separating them. The CDR3 spells CASSLAGTYEQYV. CDR3 bases: TGTGCCAGCAGCTTGGCAGGGACCTACGAGCAGTACGTC.

The chain joins TRBV18 to TRBJ1-3; D is perhaps TRBD1 (6 bases). The CDR3 spans 16 residues. The germline V gene has CDR1 KGHSH and CDR2 LQKENI. V shed 10 bases and J shed 1 base, with 20 bases lying between them. This CDR3 is CATSVGTPDSGNTIYF. DNA of the CDR3: TGTGCCACCTCCGTCGGGACACCAGATTCTGGAAACACCATATATTTT.

The chain recombines TRBV4-3 with TRBJ2-3; 7 positions match TRBD1. The CDR3 runs 14 residues. Unmatched junction bases numbered 5, after V lost 3 bases and J lost 5 bases. Per germline, CDR1 LGHNA and CDR2 YSLEER. This chain's CDR3 is CASSQNRDRDTQYF. DNA of the CDR3: TGCGCCAGCAGCCAGAACCGGGACAGAGATACGCAGTATTTT.

This clone was observed a few times. The J gene is TRBJ1-2, the V gene TRBV29-1; 12 positions match TRBD1. Germline values: CDR1 SQVTM, CDR2 ANQGSEA. J was trimmed by 6 bases and V by 3 bases; bases with no gene match: 8. This CDR3 is 15 amino acids long. CDR3 region: CSVDARGQGANGYTF. CDR3 nucleotides: TGCAGCGTTGACGCCCGGGGACAGGGGGCCAATGGCTACACCTTC.

This chain joins TRBV4-2 and TRBJ1-2, with 7 bases identical to TRBD1. CDR3 length equals 14 residues. Germline V gives CDR1 LGHNA, CDR2 YNFKEQ. With 6 bases clipped from V and 8 bases from J, the junction kept 12 bases outside the gene matches. CDR3 sequence reads: CASRDRQGGGGYTF. The CDR3 DNA sequence: TGTGCCAGCAGAGACAGGCAGGGGGGCGGAGGCTACACCTTC.

V is TRBV4-1 and J is TRBJ1-2; D remains unclear. This CDR3 spans 18 amino acids. CDR1 is MGHRA and CDR2 is YSYEKL in the germline V gene. V lost 3 bases and J lost 0, with 20 bases in between. The CDR3 DNA reads TGCGCCAGCAGCCAGATAGGGCTCGGAGGCCTAGCTAACTATGGCTACACCTTC. This gives the protein CASSQIGLGGLANYGYTF.

The CDR3 DNA reads as TGTGCCAGCAGCCTCGGGAGGTGGACTGAAGCTTTCTTT. It is translated as CASSLGRWTEAFF. The J gene is TRBJ1-1, the V gene TRBV7-8; D is unclear. The CDR3 spans 13 residues. Trimming removed 5 bases from V and 5 bases from J, with 12 bases in between. CDR1 is SGHVS and CDR2 is FQNEAQ in the germline V gene.

The chain joins TRBV6-1 to TRBJ2-7; TRBD2 aligns across 13 bases. Germline V lookup: CDR1 MNHNS, CDR2 SASEGT. The CDR3 is 18 amino acids. V lost 1 base, J lost 3 bases, and 9 bases stayed unmatched. The DNA of the CDR3 is TGTGCCAGCAGTGAAGGGACTAGCGGGAGTTCGGAACTCTACGAGCAGTACTTC. Amino acid sequence: CASSEGTSGSSELYEQYF.

The chain has TRBV27 and TRBJ2-1; 11 nucleotides line up with TRBD2. The germline V gene has CDR1 MNHEY and CDR2 SMNVEV (reference sequence). The length of the CDR3 is 16 residues. V dropped 5 bases and J dropped 3; count of bases not matched to a gene: 6. CDR3 sequence reads: CASSPLAGGDYNEQFF. In DNA form, the CDR3 reads TGTGCCAGCAGTCCTTTAGCGGGAGGGGACTACAATGAGCAGTTCTTC.

The chain uses TRBV28 and TRBJ1-3, with D maybe TRBD1 (5 bases). The CDR3 is made up of 15 amino acids. CDR1 MDHEN and CDR2 SYDVKM come from the germline V gene. Trimming took 6 bases from V and 2 from J, leaving 14 bases between them. The CDR3 reads CASSRGIQAGNTIYF. The CDR3 DNA reads TGTGCCAGCAGCCGGGGGATTCAGGCTGGAAACACCATATATTTT.

This chain links TRBV5-4 with TRBJ1-3, with D perhaps TRBD1 (5 bases). The CDR3 sequence is 15 residues long. Germline V gene lookup returns CDR1 SGHNT and CDR2 YYREEE (reference sequence). The V end was cut by 4 bases, the J end by 2 bases, with 13 bases between. The CDR3 here is CASSVVGEAGNTIYF. For the CDR3, the DNA is TGTGCCAGCAGCGTGGTAGGGGAAGCTGGAAACACCATATATTTT. Looking up the rest from reference TRBV5-4 and TRBJ1-3 gives the full variable domain: ETGVTQSPTHLIKTRGQQVTLRCSSQSGHNTVSWYQQALGQGPQFIFQYYREEENGRGNFPPRFSGLQFPNYSSELNVNALELDDSALYLCASSVVGEAGNTIYFGEGSWLTVV.